Shown below are 26 T cell receptor beta chains from a single sample sequenced in a study of technical replicates of blood from a few donors (dated by TCRdb to about 2017). The library was produced with the immunoSEQ multiplex PCR assay. Here the immuneACCESS table is served through TCRdb, limited to in-frame sequences with V and J called. Missing clones are a known gap in these copies; in checked studies unresolved V genes cover under half, and the rest lacks a known reason. The sample profile shows some 96,000 clones; 90% to 96% of them were found once. Together, the top ten hold 0.22% of the sample. Specimen: T cells isolated from PBMCs. These receptors were collected from a human donor in good health.

The chain has TRBV4-2 and TRBJ2-7, with 9 positions matching TRBD2. The germline CDR1 and CDR2 sequences are LGHNA and YNFKEQ. The J segment lost 5 bases and the V segment lost 0 bases, leaving 11 bases of the junction unmatched. The CDR3 loop spans 17 amino acids. The CDR3 spells CASSQENAGTSLDEQYF. The CDR3 DNA sequence: TGTGCCAGCAGCCAAGAGAATGCCGGGACTAGCCTTGACGAGCAGTACTTC.

The chain recombines TRBV29-1 with TRBJ2-2, with 8 bases matching TRBD1. J lost 8 bases, V lost 8 bases, and 4 bases had no gene match. The CDR3 contains 11 residues. Germline lookup yields CDR1 SQVTM and CDR2 ANQGSEA. The CDR3 spells CSFGTGGELFF. The CDR3 nucleotides are TGCAGCTTTGGGACAGGTGGGGAGCTGTTTTTT.

The chain uses TRBV9 and TRBJ2-2; no firm D call. Germline values: CDR1 SGDLS, CDR2 YYNGEE. V shed 1 base and J shed 5 bases, with 15 bases lying between them. This CDR3 has 16 amino acids. The CDR3 here is CASSVYEGDLTGELFF. The CDR3 DNA reads TGTGCCAGCAGCGTATATGAAGGAGACTTGACCGGGGAGCTGTTTTTT.

The J gene is TRBJ2-7, the V gene TRBV5-5; TRBD1 might be the D (6 bases). The V and J ends lost 2 bases and 2 bases respectively, with 14 bases between them. The CDR3 extends over 15 amino acids. CDR1 and CDR2 from the germline V gene are SGHKS and YYEKEE (reference sequence). CDR3: CASSFWQGLTYEQYF. DNA of the CDR3: TGTGCCAGCAGCTTTTGGCAGGGGTTGACCTACGAGCAGTACTTC.

V and J are TRBV28 and TRBJ2-1; 14 bases are a match to TRBD2. CDR3 length: 17 residues. With 3 bases clipped from V and 8 bases from J, the junction kept 9 bases outside the gene matches. The germline V gene has CDR1 MDHEN and CDR2 SYDVKM. This CDR3 is CASSFPGLAGEGHEQFF. The CDR3 bases are TGTGCCAGCAGTTTCCCGGGACTAGCGGGAGAAGGGCATGAGCAGTTCTTC.

The J gene is TRBJ2-2, the V gene TRBV28; TRBD1 agrees at 12 bases. In germline, CDR1 is MDHEN, CDR2 SYDVKM. The CDR3 has 16 residues. V was clipped by 5 bases and J by 7 bases; unmatched bases: 8. CDR3 loop: CASSPGGQGAGGELFF. In DNA, the CDR3 is TGTGCCAGCAGTCCCGGGGGACAGGGGGCTGGCGGGGAGCTGTTTTTT. Supplemented by reference TRBV28 and TRBJ2-2, the full variable domain reads DVKVTQSSRYLVKRTGEKVFLECVQDMDHENMFWYRQDPGLGLRLIYFSYDVKMKEKGDIPEGYSVSREKKERFSLILESASTNQTSMYLCASSPGGQGAGGELFFGEGSRLTVL.

The chain has TRBV29-1 and TRBJ1-1; D remains unclear. From germline, CDR1 is SQVTM and CDR2 ANQGSEA. With 4 bases removed from V and 7 bases from J, the gap between germline ends came to 7 bases. This CDR3 comprises 10 residues. The CDR3 protein is CSVVLFEAFF. In DNA form, the CDR3 reads TGCAGCGTTGTTCTTTTTGAAGCTTTCTTT.

V and J are TRBV25-1 and TRBJ2-7; the match to TRBD1 covers 7 bases. The CDR3 length is 12 residues. V shed 10 bases and J 6 bases; nucleotides not matched to a gene: 9. The germline CDR1 and CDR2 sequences are MGHDK and SYGVNS. CDR3 DNA sequence: TGTGCCACCAAAAAAAAGGGGGCCGAGCAGTACTTC. Protein sequence: CATKKKGAEQYF.

The chain carries TRBV5-4 and TRBJ2-7; D possibly corresponds to TRBD1 (5 bases). Germline assignment: CDR1 SGHNT and CDR2 YYREEE (reference sequence). Trimming stripped 4 bases from V and 0 bases from J, with 8 bases between. The CDR3 length is 13 residues. The CDR3 sequence is CASSLRDSYEQYF. In DNA form, the CDR3 reads TGTGCCAGCAGCCTCAGGGACTCCTACGAGCAGTACTTC.

In DNA form, the CDR3 reads TGTGCCAGCAGCTCGACTGTCATGAACACTGAAGCTTTCTTT. As protein: CASSSTVMNTEAFF. The rearrangement joins TRBV7-8 to TRBJ1-1; no clear D gene. Germline V gene data show CDR1 as SGHVS and CDR2 as FQNEAQ. The CDR3 spans 14 residues. The V end was cut by 4 bases, the J end by 0 bases, with 9 bases between.

CDR3 nucleotide sequence: TGTGCCAGCAGCTCGGACAGGGTTTCCACAGATACGCAGTATTTT. Translated: CASSSDRVSTDTQYF. The chain has TRBV2 and TRBJ2-3; TRBD1 matches 8 bases. Trimming took 6 bases from V and 2 from J; bases not matched to a gene: 7. In germline, CDR1 is SNHLY, CDR2 FYNNEI. The CDR3 extends over 15 amino acids.

The chain carries TRBV5-6 and TRBJ2-7; D not resolved. The ends were cut back, 4 bases at V and 0 bases at J, with 5 bases in the middle. The CDR3 contains 12 residues. The germline CDR1 and CDR2 sequences are SGHDT and YYEEEE. The CDR3 coding sequence is TGTGCCAGCAGCGCGAGCTCCTACGAGCAGTACTTC. Protein: CASSASSYEQYF.

The V call is TRBV23-1, the J call TRBJ2-7, with D possibly matching TRBD2 (5 bases). TRBV23-1 is an ORF, and what it does is uncertain. The CDR3 is 18 amino acids. V shed 2 bases and J shed 5 bases, with 25 bases lying between them. The chain's CDR3 is CASSQMEKRLPPWDEQYF. The CDR3 nucleotides read TGCGCCAGCAGTCAAATGGAGAAACGACTACCACCCTGGGACGAGCAGTACTTC.

The chain uses TRBV6-6 and TRBJ2-1, with D hard to call. The V and J ends lost 2 bases and 4 bases respectively, with 15 bases between them. The germline V gene has CDR1 MNHNY and CDR2 SVGAGI (reference sequence). CDR3 length: 16 amino acids. The CDR3 bases are TGTGCCAGCAGTTACAAGGCTGCGGATCCGTACAATGAGCAGTTCTTC. This translates into CASSYKAADPYNEQFF.

This chain joins TRBV5-1 and TRBJ1-1; the D is unclear. Germline loops: CDR1 SGHRS, CDR2 YFSETQ. This CDR3 is 18 amino acids long. Trimming shortened V by 3 bases and J by 0 bases, and 21 bases separated the two germline ends. The CDR3 here is CASSSIPGTRDLNTEAFF. Written as DNA, the CDR3 is TGCGCCAGCAGCTCTATACCCGGTACACGGGATCTGAACACTGAAGCTTTCTTT.

The chain joins TRBV10-3 to TRBJ1-2; perhaps TRBD1 as D (6 bases). Germline V gives CDR1 ENHRY, CDR2 SYGVKD. This CDR3 region has 14 residues. Trimming removed 6 bases at V and 3 bases at J, with 14 bases between. The chain's CDR3 is CAISGQLDDYGYTF. Written as DNA, the CDR3 is TGTGCCATCAGCGGACAGCTGGACGACTATGGCTACACCTTC.

This chain links TRBV7-9 with TRBJ2-7; TRBD2 agrees at 11 bases. Germline V lookup: CDR1 SEHNR, CDR2 FQNEAQ (reference sequence). This CDR3 comprises 17 residues. V gave up 1 base and J gave up 2 bases; unmatched junction bases: 7. The chain's CDR3 is CASSLELAGVGPYEQYF. The CDR3 DNA sequence: TGTGCCAGCAGCTTAGAACTAGCGGGAGTAGGCCCCTACGAGCAGTACTTC.

CDR3 nucleotide sequence: TGTGCCAGCAGTCCCGGATTCGACACAACCTACGAGCAGTACTTC. Amino acids: CASSPGFDTTYEQYF. The genes are TRBV6-5 and TRBJ2-7; no firm D call. V lost 5 bases to trimming and J lost 2 bases, with 16 bases between them. The CDR3 is made up of 15 amino acids. The V gene's germline CDR1 is MNHEY and CDR2 SVGAGI.

The CDR3 coding sequence is TGTGCCAGCAGCCCAACAGGGCTAGGTGAGCAGTTCTTC. Translating it yields CASSPTGLGEQFF. J is TRBJ2-1 and V is TRBV9; the D gene is possibly TRBD1 (6 bases). The CDR3 is made up of 13 amino acids. CDR1 is SGDLS and CDR2 is YYNGEE in the germline V gene. Trimming shortened V by 4 bases and J by 9 bases, and 14 bases separated the two germline ends. The full variable domain, rest sourced from reference TRBV9 and TRBJ2-1, is DSGVTQTPKHLITATGQRVTLRCSPRSGDLSVYWYQQSLDQGLQFLIQYYNGEERAKGNILERFSAQQFPDLHSELNLSSLELGDSALYFCASSPTGLGEQFFGPGTRLTVL.

This chain joins TRBV29-1 and TRBJ2-3; D might be TRBD2 (6 bases). The CDR3 contains 15 residues. The germline V gene has CDR1 SQVTM and CDR2 ANQGSEA. V was cut by 6 bases and J by 1 base, with 17 bases left in between. The CDR3 nucleotides are TGCAGCGTCTCCGGGACTCCAAAGGGCACAGATACGCAGTATTTT. It encodes CSVSGTPKGTDTQYF.

The chain carries TRBV9 and TRBJ1-1; D gene ambiguous. Trimming took off 0 bases at V and 5 bases at J, with 11 bases between the two ends. The CDR3 loop spans 14 amino acids. Germline CDR1 and CDR2: SGDLS and YYNGEE. The CDR3: CASSVGRDGTEAFF. CDR3 coding DNA: TGTGCCAGCAGCGTAGGGAGGGATGGGACTGAAGCTTTCTTT.

The chain links TRBV7-9 to TRBJ2-7, with TRBD1 matching 8 bases. After removal of 8 bases from V and 2 bases from J, the junction contained 8 bases not matched to a gene. There are 14 residues in the CDR3. Germline loops: CDR1 SEHNR, CDR2 FQNEAQ (reference sequence). The CDR3 DNA reads TGTGCCAGCTCAACGGCACAGGGGGCCTACGAGCAGTACTTC. Translated, it gives CASSTAQGAYEQYF. Together with reference TRBV7-9 and TRBJ2-7, the CDR3 gives the full variable domain: DTGVSQNPRHKITKRGQNVTFRCDPISEHNRLYWYRQTLGQGPEFLTYFQNEAQLEKSRLLSDRFSAERPKGSFSTLEIQRTEQGDSAMYLCASSTAQGAYEQYFGPGTRLTVT.

The rearrangement joins TRBV7-9 to TRBJ1-1; the match to TRBD1 covers 9 bases. V was pared by 4 bases and J by 1 base, with 1 base of the junction left unmatched. The CDR3 totals 14 residues. Germline CDR1 reads SEHNR; CDR2 reads FQNEAQ (reference sequence). CDR3 coding DNA: TGTGCCAGCAGCTGGGGACAGGGGAACACTGAAGCTTTCTTT. Encoded protein: CASSWGQGNTEAFF.

This chain links TRBV5-4 with TRBJ2-7; D call uncertain. The CDR3 spans 13 residues. Trimming stripped 4 bases from V and 1 base from J, with 9 bases between. Germline-derived CDR1 and CDR2 are SGHNT and YYREEE (reference sequence). This CDR3 is CASSQAVSYEQYF. The CDR3 bases are TGTGCCAGCAGCCAGGCAGTTTCCTACGAGCAGTACTTC.

The V gene is TRBV5-1, the J gene TRBJ2-3; TRBD2 agrees at 15 bases. Germline V lookup: CDR1 SGHRS, CDR2 YFSETQ. The CDR3 totals 15 residues. V lost 7 bases and J lost 0; bases outside the gene matches: 0. In DNA, the CDR3 is TGCGCCAGCGGGACTAGCGGGGGGAGCACAGATACGCAGTATTTT. It specifies CASGTSGGSTDTQYF.

The gene calls are TRBV28 and TRBJ2-7, with D possibly matching TRBD2 (7 bases). Trimming took 4 bases from V and 0 from J, leaving 19 bases between them. Germline CDR1 reads MDHEN; CDR2 reads SYDVKM. CDR3 size: 17 residues. The CDR3 DNA sequence: TGTGCCAGCAGTTCTCCCCCGGGGGGCGGAAACTCCTACGAGCAGTACTTC. Its protein product is CASSSPPGGGNSYEQYF.